The 26 T cell receptor beta chains reported below all come from one sample, sequenced in a study of blood T cell repertoires in COVID-19. Measured with immunoSEQ multiplex PCR; TCRdb has only the in-frame clones, and not every one. Seen here are around 100,000 clones, about four fifths observed once, and the top ten hold around 4%. The sample comprised peripheral blood. These receptors were taken from a human donor in a cohort sampled during active COVID-19.

V usage is TRBV6-6 and J usage is TRBJ2-7; 8 nucleotides line up with TRBD1. The V and J ends lost 2 bases and 3 bases, in that order; junction bases with no gene match: 3. The CDR3 is 14 amino acids. Germline V gives CDR1 MNHNY, CDR2 SVGAGI (reference sequence). The CDR3 DNA follows: TGTGCCAGCAGTTACGGCAGGGGGCTCTACGAGCAGTACTTC. Encoded protein: CASSYGRGLYEQYF.

The rearrangement uses TRBV5-4 and TRBJ2-5; a weak D match, TRBD2 (7 bases). Trimming pared 4 bases from V and 0 bases from J, leaving 19 bases between. Germline-derived CDR1 and CDR2 are SGHNT and YYREEE (reference sequence). CDR3 length equals 17 residues. CDR3 coding DNA: TGTGCCAGCAGCGAGGGGGGGGCGATCCCATACCAAGAGACCCAGTACTTC. Its protein is CASSEGGAIPYQETQYF.

This clone was picked up a small number of times. The chain links TRBV7-9 to TRBJ1-5; a weak D match, TRBD1 (5 bases). CDR1 and CDR2 from the germline V gene are SEHNR and FQNEAQ (reference sequence). The CDR3 consists of 14 residues. V was shortened by 3 bases and J by 3 bases, with 9 bases between the two germline ends. In DNA form, the CDR3 reads TGTGCCAGCAGCTTCTGGGACTCCAATCAGCCCCAGCATTTT. Translation: CASSFWDSNQPQHF.

This clone is a singleton in its sample. The chain recombines TRBV19 with TRBJ2-6; D ambiguous. The V and J ends lost 7 bases and 1 base respectively, with 14 bases between them. From germline, CDR1 is LNHDA and CDR2 SQIVND (reference sequence). The CDR3 has 16 amino acids. The CDR3 loop reads CASIPGRVSGANVLTF. CDR3 DNA: TGTGCCAGTATCCCCGGCCGGGTATCTGGGGCCAACGTCCTGACTTTC.

The rearrangement uses TRBV7-8 and TRBJ2-2; perhaps TRBD2 as D (5 bases). CDR1 SGHVS and CDR2 FQNEAQ come from the germline V gene. The CDR3 runs to 15 residues. The V and J ends lost 3 bases and 4 bases respectively, with 12 bases between them. CDR3 coding DNA: TGTGCCAGCAGCTTTAGTCGGGGTGGCACCGGGGAGCTGTTTTTT. Residues: CASSFSRGGTGELFF. Full variable domain (rest looked up from reference TRBV7-8 and TRBJ2-2): GAGVSQSPRYKVAKRGQDVALRCDPISGHVSLFWYQQALGQGPEFLTYFQNEAQLDKSGLPSDRFFAERPEGSVSTLKIQRTQQEDSAVYLCASSFSRGGTGELFFGEGSRLTVL.

The chain is built from TRBV10-3 and TRBJ1-1; 9 nucleotides match TRBD1. This CDR3 has 14 amino acids. The germline CDR1 and CDR2 sequences are ENHRY and SYGVKD. With V trimmed by 11 bases and J by 0 bases, 7 bases remained unmatched. The CDR3 region has the DNA TGTGCCGTCCGGGACAGGGCAATGAACACTGAAGCTTTCTTT. Translating it yields CAVRDRAMNTEAFF.

The chain recombines TRBV19 with TRBJ1-1; D gene unclear. Germline V lookup: CDR1 LNHDA, CDR2 SQIVND (reference sequence). V dropped 7 bases and J dropped 0 bases, with 12 bases sitting between them. This CDR3 is 14 amino acids long. The CDR3 loop is CASTLGIMNTEAFF. The CDR3, as DNA: TGTGCCAGTACCCTCGGGATAATGAACACTGAAGCTTTCTTT.

The genes are TRBV6-6 and TRBJ2-5; TRBD2 matches 8 bases. The CDR3 length is 14 residues. The trim removed 7 bases at V and 6 bases at J, leaving 10 bases unmatched. The V gene's germline CDR1 is MNHNY and CDR2 SVGAGI (reference sequence). CDR3 coding DNA: TGTGCCAGCACCTTAACTAGCGGTGAAAAGACCCAGTACTTC. It codes for CASTLTSGEKTQYF.

This clone was seen only a few times. J is TRBJ1-5 and V is TRBV2; no firm D call. Trimming took 6 bases from V and 10 from J, leaving 19 bases between them. The CDR3 is 14 residues long. CDR1 is SNHLY and CDR2 is FYNNEI in the germline V gene. The CDR3 DNA follows: TGTGCCAGCAGGGCCCAGGTGGTAAAGGCTCCCCAGCATTTT. It translates to CASRAQVVKAPQHF. Filled out from reference TRBV2 and TRBJ1-5, the complete variable domain reads EPEVTQTPSHQVTQMGQEVILRCVPISNHLYFYWYRQILGQKVEFLVSFYNNEISEKSEIFDDQFSVERPDGSNFTLKIRSTKLEDSAMYFCASRAQVVKAPQHFGDGTRLSIL.

This clone was seen only a few times. The chain is built from TRBV6-6 and TRBJ1-2, with 7 bases matching TRBD1. CDR3 size: 13 residues. The J segment lost 4 bases and the V segment lost 2 bases, leaving 1 base of the junction unmatched. Germline V lookup: CDR1 MNHNY, CDR2 SVGAGI (reference sequence). CDR3 protein: CASSYAGGYGYTF. CDR3 DNA sequence: TGTGCCAGCAGTTACGCAGGGGGCTATGGCTACACCTTC.

The CDR3 loop is CASSPKPYNEQFF. CDR3 coding DNA: TGCGCCAGCAGCCCCAAGCCCTACAATGAGCAGTTCTTC. The chain employs TRBV5-1 and TRBJ2-1; D is uncertain. V lost 4 bases, J lost 2 bases, and 7 bases lay in between. The CDR3 totals 13 residues. Germline CDR1 is SGHRS and CDR2 is YFSETQ. Drawing the rest from reference TRBV5-1 and TRBJ2-1, the complete variable domain is KAGVTQTPRYLIKTRGQQVTLSCSPISGHRSVSWYQQTPGQGLQFLFEYFSETQRNKGNFPGRFSGRQFSNSRSEMNVSTLELGDSALYLCASSPKPYNEQFFGPGTRLTVL.

The J gene is TRBJ2-5, the V gene TRBV5-1; 11 nucleotides agree with TRBD2. V dropped 0 bases and J dropped 7; count of bases not matched to a gene: 11. Germline-derived CDR1 and CDR2 are SGHRS and YFSETQ. The CDR3 sequence is 17 residues long. CDR3 sequence: CASSLEGLAGGPGTQYF. DNA of the CDR3: TGCGCCAGCAGCTTGGAAGGGTTAGCGGGGGGGCCGGGGACCCAGTACTTC.

This clone was counted only a few times. The rearrangement uses TRBV10-3 and TRBJ2-1; 8 nucleotides line up with TRBD1. The V segment lost 4 bases and the J segment 6 bases; nucleotides outside the gene matches: 5. Germline CDR1 ENHRY, CDR2 SYGVKD. This CDR3 is 14 amino acids long. In DNA, the CDR3 is TGTGCCATCAGTGGAGGGACAGGCCCCAATGAGCAGTTCTTC. Translating it yields CAISGGTGPNEQFF.

The genes are TRBV5-1 and TRBJ2-3; 8 bases are a match to TRBD1. The CDR3 consists of 17 residues. V was clipped by 4 bases and J by 0 bases; unmatched bases: 10. Germline CDR1 is SGHRS and CDR2 is YFSETQ. The DNA for the CDR3 is TGCGCCAGCAGCCGGACCTTCGGGACAGGAAGCACAGATACGCAGTATTTT. Amino acids: CASSRTFGTGSTDTQYF.

The CDR3: CASSRGLAGEQYF. DNA of the CDR3: TGTGCCAGCAGCCGAGGACTAGCAGGCGAGCAGTACTTC. The chain links TRBV7-8 to TRBJ2-7, with 8 bases identical to TRBD2. After removal of 5 bases from V and 6 bases from J, the junction contained 6 bases not matched to a gene. This CDR3 has 13 amino acids. Germline V gives CDR1 SGHVS, CDR2 FQNEAQ.

In its sample, this clone was seen once. The chain recombines TRBV6-1 with TRBJ2-1; a weak D match, TRBD1 (6 bases). CDR3 length: 14 residues. CDR1 and CDR2 (germline): MNHNS, SASEGT. V was clipped by 2 bases and J by 7 bases, with 12 bases between them. CDR3 coding DNA: TGTGCCAGCAGTGAACCCCCAAGGGGGAATGAGCAGTTCTTC. Amino acid sequence: CASSEPPRGNEQFF.

The V gene is TRBV18, the J gene TRBJ1-5; 9 bases line up with TRBD1. The V and J ends lost 6 bases and 0 bases, in that order; junction bases with no gene match: 9. The CDR3 is 17 amino acids. CDR1 and CDR2 from the germline V gene are KGHSH and LQKENI. CDR3 DNA: TGTGCCAGCTCCCCCGGGGGACAGGGCTCTAGCAATCAGCCCCAGCATTTT. Translated, it gives CASSPGGQGSSNQPQHF.

The rearrangement uses TRBV6-2 or TRBV6-3 and TRBJ2-1; possible D gene TRBD1, 6 bases. Germline CDR1 is MNHEY and CDR2 is SVGEGT. The CDR3 runs 11 residues. The ends were cut back, 5 bases at V and 12 bases at J, with 11 bases in the middle. CDR3 residues: CASSADRRQFF. CDR3 DNA: TGTGCCAGCAGTGCCGACAGGCGGCAGTTCTTC.

The V and J genes are TRBV12-3 or TRBV12-4 and TRBJ1-5; D may be TRBD1 (6 bases). V was trimmed by 6 bases and J by 1 base, leaving 7 bases between them. The CDR3 loop spans 13 amino acids. The CDR3 spells CASRQGSNQPQHF. CDR3 DNA: TGTGCCAGCAGGCAGGGGAGCAATCAGCCCCAGCATTTT.

This rearrangement joins TRBV7-2 to TRBJ2-1, with 10 bases that match TRBD1. The CDR3 runs 17 residues. CDR1 and CDR2 (germline): SGHTA, FQGNSA. After removal of 0 bases from V and 1 base from J, the junction contained 3 bases not matched to a gene. The CDR3 spells CASSLAQGQGSYNEQFF. CDR3 sequence (DNA): TGTGCCAGCAGCTTAGCCCAGGGACAGGGGTCCTACAATGAGCAGTTCTTC.

The rearrangement uses TRBV2 and TRBJ2-3, with D perhaps TRBD2 (6 bases). Germline loops: CDR1 SNHLY, CDR2 FYNNEI. V gave up 6 bases and J gave up 4 bases, with 11 bases separating them. This CDR3 has 13 residues. The CDR3 nucleotides read TGTGCCAGCAGCCGAACGGGGGCAGATACGCAGTATTTT. Translated: CASSRTGADTQYF.

This sequence joins TRBV7-2 and TRBJ2-3; perhaps TRBD2 as D (6 bases). CDR3 length: 14 amino acids. The germline V and J ends were trimmed by 3 bases and 1 base, with 8 bases remaining between them. CDR1 and CDR2 from the germline V gene are SGHTA and FQGNSA. CDR3 loop: CASSFAGRTDTQYF. The CDR3 coding sequence is TGTGCCAGCAGCTTTGCGGGGCGCACAGATACGCAGTATTTT. Variable domain in full (rest from reference TRBV7-2 and TRBJ2-3): GAGVSQSPSNKVTEKGKDVELRCDPISGHTALYWYRQSLGQGLEFLIYFQGNSAPDKSGLPSDRFSAERTGGSVSTLTIQRTQQEDSAVYLCASSFAGRTDTQYFGPGTRLTVL.

The chain has TRBV3-1 (or the pseudogene TRBV3-2) and TRBJ2-2, with a possible D match to TRBD2 (5 bases). V lost 8 bases to trimming and J lost 4 bases, with 11 bases between them. The CDR3 spans 13 residues. From germline, CDR1 is LGHDT and CDR2 YNNKEL (reference sequence). CDR3 sequence reads: CASSARGTGELFF. The CDR3 DNA follows: TGTGCCAGCTCGGCTCGGGGCACCGGGGAGCTGTTTTTT.

The J gene is TRBJ2-5, the V gene TRBV6-6; TRBD2 agrees at 9 bases. Trimming took 2 bases from V and 1 from J; bases not matched to a gene: 2. CDR1 is MNHNY and CDR2 is SVGAGI in the germline V gene (reference sequence). The CDR3 spans 15 residues. Here the CDR3 DNA reads TGTGCCAGCAGTTACGCACTAGCGGGCCAAGAGACCCAGTACTTC. It translates to CASSYALAGQETQYF.

The rearrangement joins TRBV3-1 (or the pseudogene TRBV3-2) to TRBJ1-2, with D possibly matching TRBD1 (6 bases). V was trimmed by 2 bases and J by 3 bases, leaving 10 bases between them. This CDR3 has 14 residues. Per germline, CDR1 LGHDT and CDR2 YNNKEL (reference sequence). The CDR3 nucleotides are TGTGCCAGCAGCCAACTCTCAGGGGACTATGGCTACACCTTC. Protein sequence: CASSQLSGDYGYTF.

The chain employs TRBV24-1 and TRBJ2-1, with 8 bases aligning to TRBD1. Germline assignment: CDR1 KGHDR and CDR2 SFDVKD. V was pared by 3 bases and J by 15 bases, with 18 bases of the junction left unmatched. This CDR3 is built from 16 residues. The CDR3 is CATSDLNGAGGIEWFF. CDR3 sequence (DNA): TGTGCCACCAGTGATCTGAACGGGGCAGGGGGCATCGAGTGGTTCTTC.